One sample yielded the 30 T cell receptor beta chains listed below, sequenced in a study of T cell repertoires in cytomegalovirus infection. TCRdb recomputed calls from the reads with MiXCR, one row per CDR3 protein. Of roughly 300,000 distinct CDR3 sequences listed, over 7.5% are singletons. Sequenced input: PBMCs. Every receptor here comes from a human donor in good health (CMV status not recorded). Some clones in this sample may be carry-over from other donors' samples.

This clonotype appeared once. V is TRBV28 and J is TRBJ2-7; 10 nucleotides match TRBD2. J gave up 7 bases and V 4 bases, and 10 bases lay outside the gene matches. Germline V gene sequence: CDR1 MDHEN, CDR2 SYDVKM. The CDR3 has 15 amino acids. The chain's CDR3 is CASSSLAGEPREQYF. In DNA, the CDR3 is TGTGCCAGCAGTTCTCTAGCGGGAGAACCTCGTGAGCAGTACTTC.

The sample holds a few counts of this clonotype. The V gene is TRBV28, the J gene TRBJ1-1; D gene unclear. Per germline, CDR1 MDHEN and CDR2 SYDVKM. Trimming cost V 8 bases and J 1 base, with 5 bases left between them. This CDR3 comprises 11 residues. In DNA form, the CDR3 reads TGTGCCAGCCATGCGAACACTGAAGCTTTCTTT. Its protein product is CASHANTEAFF.

This clonotype showed up just a few times. The V and J genes are TRBV19 and TRBJ1-1, with 7 bases that match TRBD1. The CDR3 totals 13 residues. Germline CDR1 LNHDA, CDR2 SQIVND (reference sequence). The V segment lost 5 bases and the J segment 3 bases; nucleotides outside the gene matches: 3. CDR3 amino acids: CASSPDRDTEAFF. The CDR3 DNA follows: TGTGCCAGTAGTCCCGACAGGGACACTGAAGCTTTCTTT.

The rearrangement links TRBV20-1 to TRBJ1-5; D remains ambiguous. The CDR3 runs to 14 residues. Germline V CDR1 and CDR2: DFQATT, SNEGSKA (reference sequence). Deletions cut 0 bases from V and 0 bases from J, with 6 bases between. The CDR3 nucleotides are TGCAGTGCTAGAGATCAGAATAGCAATCAGCCCCAGCATTTT. It specifies CSARDQNSNQPQHF.

This clonotype came up many times. This chain links TRBV19 with TRBJ2-3; 13 bases are shared with TRBD2. The V and J ends lost 2 bases and 6 bases, in that order; junction bases with no gene match: 5. This CDR3 comprises 16 residues. Germline values: CDR1 LNHDA, CDR2 SQIVND (reference sequence). The CDR3 loop is CASSIRTSGSHDTQYF. CDR3 sequence (DNA): TGTGCCAGTAGTATACGGACTAGCGGGAGTCACGATACGCAGTATTTT. The full variable domain, in which reference TRBV19 and TRBJ2-3 provide the parts outside the CDR3, is DGGITQSPKYLFRKEGQNVTLSCEQNLNHDAMYWYRQDPGQGLRLIYYSQIVNDFQKGDIAEGYSVSREKKESFPLTVTSAQKNPTAFYLCASSIRTSGSHDTQYFGPGTRLTVL.

The sample holds many counts of this clonotype. The genes are TRBV28 and TRBJ2-3; D possibly corresponds to TRBD2 (5 bases). The V end was cut by 4 bases, the J end by 14 bases, with 19 bases between. Germline V gene lookup returns CDR1 MDHEN and CDR2 SYDVKM. The CDR3 length is 13 residues. The CDR3 coding sequence is TGTGCCAGCAGTTCACTCCCCGGGATAATAGCGTATTTT. The encoded protein is CASSSLPGIIAYF.

This clonotype was observed many times. J is TRBJ1-6 and V is TRBV7-2, with a weak D call TRBD1 (5 bases). Germline assignment: CDR1 SGHTA and CDR2 FQGNSA. This CDR3 contains 20 residues. Trimming removed 5 bases from V and 0 bases from J, with 23 bases in between. CDR3 bases: TGTGCCAGCAGCCTTAAGGCCCCCGGGGGTCGGAGCTCCTATAATTCACCCCTCCACTTT. Its translation is CASSLKAPGGRSSYNSPLHF.

This clonotype was counted ten times or more. The gene calls are TRBV7-3 and TRBJ2-3; D is unresolved. The germline V gene has CDR1 SGHTA and CDR2 FQGTGA. The CDR3 has 15 amino acids. Trimming shortened V by 1 base and J by 0 bases, and 8 bases separated the two germline ends. The CDR3 sequence is CASSLNGPSTDTQYF. For the CDR3, the DNA is TGTGCCAGCAGCTTAAACGGCCCTAGCACAGATACGCAGTATTTT. The complete variable domain, with remaining parts taken from reference TRBV7-3 and TRBJ2-3, reads GAGVSQTPSNKVTEKGKYVELRCDPISGHTALYWYRQSLGQGPEFLIYFQGTGAADDSGLPNDRFFAVRPEGSVSTLKIQRTERGDSAVYLCASSLNGPSTDTQYFGPGTRLTVL.

The table lists this clonotype with many counts. V usage is TRBV7-3 and J usage is TRBJ2-1; the D is unclear. This CDR3 has 16 amino acids. Looked up from germline, CDR1 is SGHTA and CDR2 is FQGTGA. V dropped 1 base and J dropped 0 bases, with 10 bases sitting between them. The CDR3, as DNA: TGTGCCAGCAGCTTAAGTCTCCAAAGCTCCTACAATGAGCAGTTCTTC. This codes for CASSLSLQSSYNEQFF.

This clonotype was detected many times. This rearrangement joins TRBV7-2 to TRBJ1-4; weak D call: TRBD1 (5 bases). The germline V gene encodes CDR1 SGHTA and CDR2 FQGNSA. This CDR3 comprises 15 residues. V was trimmed by 1 base and J by 7 bases, leaving 13 bases between them. The CDR3 sequence: CASSLDLGDSEKLFF. DNA of the CDR3: TGTGCCAGCAGCTTAGATTTAGGGGACTCTGAAAAACTGTTTTTT.

In its sample, this clonotype was seen a few times. The rearrangement joins TRBV12-3 or TRBV12-4 to TRBJ1-1; a possible D gene is TRBD1 (5 bases). CDR3 length: 14 amino acids. V lost 3 bases to trimming and J lost 0 bases, with 8 bases between them. The CDR3 region is CASSFQTVNTEAFF. The CDR3 nucleotides are TGTGCCAGCAGTTTCCAGACAGTGAACACTGAAGCTTTCTTT.

The chain joins TRBV2 to TRBJ1-1; D unclear. V gave up 4 bases and J gave up 0 bases, with 6 bases separating them. This CDR3 region has 13 residues. The V gene's germline CDR1 is SNHLY and CDR2 FYNNEI. CDR3 amino acids: CASSAEVNTEAFF. The CDR3 DNA sequence: TGTGCCAGCAGTGCCGAGGTGAACACTGAAGCTTTCTTT. The entire variable domain, with the rest obtained from reference TRBV2 and TRBJ1-1, is as follows: EPEVTQTPSHQVTQMGQEVILRCVPISNHLYFYWYRQILGQKVEFLVSFYNNEISEKSEIFDDQFSVERPDGSNFTLKIRSTKLEDSAMYFCASSAEVNTEAFFGQGTRLTVV.

This sequence joins TRBV6-6 and TRBJ2-5; TRBD2 aligns across 10 bases. Germline V CDR1 and CDR2: MNHNY, SVGAGI (reference sequence). Unmatched junction bases numbered 4, after V lost 0 bases and J lost 3 bases. The CDR3 is 16 amino acids. CDR3 DNA: TGTGCCAGCAGTTACTCCAGCGGGGGGGTGGAAGAGACCCAGTACTTC. The encoded protein is CASSYSSGGVEETQYF.

This clonotype was counted at least ten times. The chain links TRBV4-2 to TRBJ1-6; perhaps TRBD1 as D (6 bases). The V gene lost 3 bases and the J gene lost 7 bases, with 16 bases spanning the gap. The CDR3 extends over 16 amino acids. CDR1 is LGHNA and CDR2 is YNFKEQ in the germline V gene. For the CDR3, the DNA is TGTGCCAGCAGCCAGGGAGTTGGGGGGCGGAATTCACCCCTCCACTTT. Translation: CASSQGVGGRNSPLHF.

The chain couples TRBV20-1 to TRBJ2-1; D is undetermined. V was pared by 6 bases and J by 9 bases, with 9 bases between. This CDR3 has 10 residues. Germline lookup yields CDR1 DFQATT and CDR2 SNEGSKA (reference sequence). In DNA form, the CDR3 reads TGCAGTGCGGTAGAACGTGAGCAGTTCTTC. This codes for CSAVEREQFF.

At least ten counts were recorded for this clonotype. This chain joins TRBV28 and TRBJ2-4; 8 bases are a match to TRBD1. From germline, CDR1 is MDHEN and CDR2 SYDVKM. With 3 bases clipped from V and 2 bases from J, the junction kept 6 bases outside the gene matches. The CDR3 runs to 16 residues. The CDR3: CASSLYRTGSKNIQYF. CDR3 bases: TGTGCCAGCAGTTTGTACAGGACAGGGTCCAAAAACATTCAGTACTTC.

Points on this clonotype: This clone may be a read error of a much larger clone one base away. The rearrangement uses TRBV7-3 and TRBJ2-2; D possibly uses TRBD1 or TRBD2 (7 bases each). CDR1 SGHTA and CDR2 FQGTGA come from the germline V gene. The length of the CDR3 is 17 residues. The CDR3 loop is CTSSKKGGGNWTGELFF. The DNA for the CDR3 is TGTACCAGCAGCAAAAAGGGAGGGGGCAACTGGACCGGGGAGCTGTTTTTT.

The chain carries TRBV4-3 and TRBJ2-1; D tentatively fits TRBD1 or TRBD2 (5 bases each). Deletions cut 0 bases from V and 5 bases from J, with 14 bases between. Germline V CDR1 and CDR2: LGHNA, YSLEER. The CDR3 covers 16 residues. CDR3 amino acids: CASSQERGARNNEQFF. The CDR3 coding sequence is TGCGCCAGCAGCCAAGAACGAGGGGCTAGAAACAATGAGCAGTTCTTC.

This clonotype was seen ten or more times. The genes are TRBV4-1 and TRBJ1-5; D gene ambiguous. Trimming cost V 8 bases and J 0 bases, with 14 bases left between them. Germline CDR1 is MGHRA and CDR2 is YSYEKL. This CDR3 has 15 residues. This chain's CDR3 is CASQLAGDSNQPQHF. The DNA of the CDR3 is TGCGCCAGCCAGCTGGCCGGAGATAGCAATCAGCCCCAGCATTTT.

This clonotype appeared many times. The rearrangement uses TRBV12-3 or TRBV12-4 and TRBJ2-1; TRBD2 aligns across 9 bases. The CDR3 is 16 amino acids. The junction had 6 bases not matched to a gene; V was cut back by 0 bases and J by 6 bases. CDR3 nucleotides: TGTGCCAGCAGTTTAGCTGCGACTAGCGGACTCAATGAGCAGTTCTTC. Protein product: CASSLAATSGLNEQFF.

The chain uses TRBV7-9 and TRBJ1-4; 11 bases map to TRBD1. The germline gives CDR1 SEHNR, CDR2 FQNEAQ (reference sequence). The CDR3 is 15 amino acids. V trimming: 4 bases; J trimming: 7 bases; junction bases outside the gene matches: 5. The CDR3, as DNA: TGTGCCAGCAGCTCCCGGACAGGGGGCTCTGAAAAACTGTTTTTT. Its translation: CASSSRTGGSEKLFF.

The V and J genes are TRBV2 and TRBJ2-1; 8 bases fit TRBD2. This CDR3 is 15 amino acids long. V lost 6 bases and J lost 6; bases outside the gene matches: 10. Per the germline V gene, CDR1 is SNHLY and CDR2 is FYNNEI. Written as DNA, the CDR3 is TGTGCCAGCAGCCTAGGGACCGGGGGGGGCAATGAGCAGTTCTTC. It specifies CASSLGTGGGNEQFF.

The V and J genes are TRBV6-2 or TRBV6-3 and TRBJ2-7, with 7 bases aligning to TRBD1. V lost 0 bases, J lost 6 bases, and 5 bases stayed unmatched. This CDR3 has 14 amino acids. The germline gives CDR1 MNHEY, CDR2 SVGEGT. The chain's CDR3 is CASSYSGTVREQYF. In DNA, the CDR3 is TGTGCCAGCAGTTACTCCGGGACAGTACGCGAGCAGTACTTC.

The genes are TRBV3-1 and TRBJ1-1, with D unresolved. Germline loops: CDR1 LGHDT, CDR2 YNNKEL (reference sequence). The CDR3 runs to 15 residues. Trimming shortened V by 3 bases and J by 5 bases, and 16 bases separated the two germline ends. CDR3 sequence (DNA): TGTGCCAGCAGCCACGACCCCCGTCGGGGAACTGAAGCTTTCTTT. Protein: CASSHDPRRGTEAFF.

This chain uses TRBV2 with TRBJ1-1; 7 bases agree with TRBD1. This CDR3 is built from 15 residues. Germline V CDR1 and CDR2: SNHLY, FYNNEI. The V segment lost 1 base and the J segment 4 bases; nucleotides outside the gene matches: 6. The CDR3 loop is CASSEVRGRSTEAFF. CDR3 nucleotides: TGTGCCAGCAGTGAAGTTAGGGGGCGCAGCACTGAAGCTTTCTTT.

In this sample, this clonotype turned up many times. This sequence joins TRBV20-1 and TRBJ2-3; 7 bases agree with TRBD2. Germline V gene data show CDR1 as DFQATT and CDR2 as SNEGSKA (reference sequence). CDR3 length equals 15 residues. V gave up 6 bases and J gave up 2 bases; unmatched junction bases: 11. This chain's CDR3 is CSALTSAHYTDTQYF. CDR3 nucleotides: TGCAGTGCACTTACTAGCGCTCATTACACAGATACGCAGTATTTT.

The V and J genes are TRBV10-2 and TRBJ2-1; TRBD1 matches at 7 bases. CDR1 WSHSY and CDR2 SAAADI come from the germline V gene. The CDR3 covers 12 residues. Trimming cost V 9 bases and J 6 bases; bases outside gene matches: 5. CDR3 residues: CASLTGVNEQFF. The DNA for the CDR3 is TGCGCCAGTCTCACAGGGGTCAATGAGCAGTTCTTC.

The table lists this clonotype with many counts. This CDR3 is CASSSSGRDEQYF. For the CDR3, the DNA is TGTGCCAGCAGCAGTTCCGGGAGGGACGAGCAGTACTTC. The rearrangement joins TRBV7-9 to TRBJ2-7; TRBD2 aligns across 8 bases. The CDR3 consists of 13 residues. V shed 5 bases and J 5 bases; nucleotides not matched to a gene: 5. The germline gives CDR1 SEHNR, CDR2 FQNEAQ (reference sequence).

The V gene is TRBV28, the J gene TRBJ2-7; weak D call: TRBD2 (6 bases). The germline V gene has CDR1 MDHEN and CDR2 SYDVKM. The CDR3 has 13 residues. Trimming shortened V by 11 bases and J by 3 bases, and 17 bases separated the two germline ends. The CDR3 DNA reads as TGTGCCGCTCTTGGGACTTACATCTACGAGCAGTACTTC. Residues: CAALGTYIYEQYF.

This clonotype was detected a few times. Germline and junction disagree at one end, which may indicate a read error. The chain is built from TRBV4-1 and TRBJ2-2; TRBD2 is a possible D gene (7 bases). Germline CDR1 reads MGHRA; CDR2 reads YSYEKL. This CDR3 contains 13 residues. CDR3 in DNA: TGTGCCAGCAGCCCCGGGGGGCCCGGGGAGCTGTTTTTT. Translating it yields CASSPGGPGELFF.